These 12 T cell receptor beta chains share one sample of origin, sequenced in a study of human T cells and chemical hapten exposure. TCRdb reprocessed the RACE reads via MiXCR and lists one record per CDR3 protein. This sample has approximately 350,000 distinct CDR3 sequences, with more than 5% found just once. Time point specified: patch test 2, 6 weeks after DPC sensitization. The treatment is: therapeutic diphenylcyclopropenone sensitization with weekly scalp DPC. The sample consisted of whole blood, taken in connection with sensitization to the hapten diphenylcyclopropenone (DPC). The receptors were sampled from a woman aged 18 to 35 with alopecia areata. Some clones in this sample may be carry-over from other donors' samples.

V is TRBV12-3 or TRBV12-4 and J is TRBJ1-6; D call uncertain. This CDR3 contains 17 residues. V lost 5 bases and J 0 bases, leaving 14 bases between the germline ends. The CDR3 loop is CASSQRRRPSYNSPLHF. For the CDR3, the DNA is TGTGCCAGCAGTCAACGGCGCAGACCCTCCTATAATTCACCCCTCCACTTT.

The chain couples TRBV5-1 to TRBJ2-3, with D perhaps TRBD1 or TRBD2 (5 bases each). Germline CDR1 reads SGHRS; CDR2 reads YFSETQ. CDR3 length equals 13 residues. Trimming pared 2 bases from V and 10 bases from J, leaving 14 bases between. This chain's CDR3 is CASSFLGVGSQYF. The CDR3 DNA is TGCGCCAGCAGCTTTCTGGGGGTTGGGTCGCAGTATTTT.

This chain connects TRBV2 to TRBJ2-5; tentatively, D is TRBD1 (5 bases). The V gene lost 8 bases and the J gene lost 3 bases, with 13 bases spanning the gap. CDR1 and CDR2 (germline): SNHLY, FYNNEI. The CDR3 covers 13 residues. DNA of the CDR3: TGTGCCAGCTGTTCCTCAGGGAAAGAGACCCAGTACTTC. This sequence encodes CASCSSGKETQYF. The full variable domain, its missing parts supplied by reference TRBV2 and TRBJ2-5, is EPEVTQTPSHQVTQMGQEVILRCVPISNHLYFYWYRQILGQKVEFLVSFYNNEISEKSEIFDDQFSVERPDGSNFTLKIRSTKLEDSAMYFCASCSSGKETQYFGPGTRLLVL.

This chain uses TRBV2 with TRBJ2-7; 10 bases are shared with TRBD1. The germline CDR1 and CDR2 sequences are SNHLY and FYNNEI. V gave up 5 bases and J gave up 1 base; unmatched junction bases: 11. The CDR3 consists of 17 residues. CDR3 DNA sequence: TGTGCCAGCAGTAAGGGCATGGGGGGACAGGGGTCCTACGAGCAGTACTTC. Protein: CASSKGMGGQGSYEQYF.

This clonotype was counted ten times or more. The chain uses TRBV5-6 and TRBJ1-6; D not certain. The length of the CDR3 is 13 residues. V lost 4 bases to trimming and J lost 10 bases, with 12 bases between them. Germline loops: CDR1 SGHDT, CDR2 YYEEEE. The CDR3 loop is CASSREGQSPLHF. For the CDR3, the DNA is TGTGCCAGCAGCCGGGAAGGGCAATCACCCCTCCACTTT.

This clonotype came up a few times. This chain links TRBV5-1 with TRBJ2-6, with 11 bases lining up with TRBD2. J gave up 2 bases and V 3 bases, and 4 bases lay outside the gene matches. The germline gives CDR1 SGHRS, CDR2 YFSETQ. This CDR3 has 17 residues. The CDR3 reads CASSSGTSGPGANVLTF. In DNA, the CDR3 is TGCGCCAGCAGCTCCGGGACTAGCGGTCCTGGGGCCAACGTCCTGACTTTC.

This clonotype was picked up a small number of times. This rearrangement joins TRBV29-1 to TRBJ1-5; possibly TRBD1 for D (5 bases). CDR1 SQVTM and CDR2 ANQGSEA come from the germline V gene. V was trimmed by 1 base and J by 1 base, leaving 11 bases between them. The CDR3 runs to 15 residues. CDR3 protein: CSVEAREKSNQPQHF. CDR3 DNA: TGCAGCGTTGAAGCCAGGGAAAAGAGCAATCAGCCCCAGCATTTT.

The chain carries TRBV12-3 or TRBV12-4 and TRBJ2-1, with TRBD1 matching over 8 bases. Trimming removed 9 bases from V and 1 base from J; junction bases left unmatched: 17. The length of the CDR3 is 18 residues. This CDR3 reads CASTLGRRGLLSYNEQFF. In DNA, the CDR3 is TGTGCCAGTACGCTTGGTCGCAGGGGGCTCCTGTCCTACAATGAGCAGTTCTTC.

The chain links TRBV10-3 to TRBJ1-2, with D unclear. There are 12 residues in the CDR3. V shed 7 bases and J shed 4 bases, with 10 bases lying between them. The germline gives CDR1 ENHRY, CDR2 SYGVKD. Here the CDR3 reads CAIKAAGYGYTF. DNA of the CDR3: TGTGCCATCAAGGCAGCCGGCTATGGCTACACCTTC.

This clonotype was counted at least ten times. The V call is TRBV28, the J call TRBJ1-1, with D hard to call. The CDR3 length is 13 residues. Germline assignment: CDR1 MDHEN and CDR2 SYDVKM. V was clipped by 4 bases and J by 4 bases, with 10 bases between them. CDR3 region: CASSSQAGTEAFF. CDR3 sequence (DNA): TGTGCCAGCAGTTCTCAAGCCGGCACTGAAGCTTTCTTT.

The chain employs TRBV2 and TRBJ2-5; TRBD1 might be the D (6 bases). The V end lost 10 bases, the J end lost 3 bases, and 18 bases lay between the germline ends. CDR3 length equals 14 residues. Germline CDR1 reads SNHLY; CDR2 reads FYNNEI. The CDR3: CATTPEQGKETQYF. The CDR3 DNA reads TGTGCCACCACTCCGGAACAGGGAAAAGAGACCCAGTACTTC.

This clonotype was picked up many times. V and J are TRBV7-2 and TRBJ1-6; D is ambiguous. Trimming stripped 5 bases from V and 10 bases from J, with 21 bases between. The CDR3 runs to 16 residues. The germline V gene has CDR1 SGHTA and CDR2 FQGNSA. The CDR3 region has the DNA TGTGCCAGCAGCCGAGATGACCCCGGGAGTTGGTCACCCCTCCACTTT. It is translated as CASSRDDPGSWSPLHF. The whole variable domain, remainder taken from reference TRBV7-2 and TRBJ1-6, is GAGVSQSPSNKVTEKGKDVELRCDPISGHTALYWYRQSLGQGLEFLIYFQGNSAPDKSGLPSDRFSAERTGGSVSTLTIQRTQQEDSAVYLCASSRDDPGSWSPLHFGNGTRLTVT.